The present T cell receptor (beta chain) was sequenced within a study of cytomegalovirus exposure and HLA in healthy donors. Study-wide results and caveats: Listed as cytomegalovirus-associated were 164 TCR beta chains. The authors later linked a missense DCLRE1C variant to TCR beta V- and J-gene trimming. Accurate HLA-A and HLA-B prediction from TCR beta sequences was reported for most subjects.

Concerning this clone itself: Its antigen remains unknown.

V gave up 5 bases and J gave up 5 bases, with 18 bases separating them. Germline lookup yields CDR1 MGHDK and CDR2 SYGVNS. The CDR3 spans 15 residues. PCR used 60 Vbeta primers and 13 Jbeta primers. Repertoires were generated with immunoSEQ multiplex PCR, while TCRdb's copy carries only in-frame clones and drops some. The sample shows roughly 110,000 clones, 65% to 85% of them seen only once. The sequence was collected from a man under 40 in good health and CMV-seronegative. The chain has TRBV25-1 and TRBJ2-5; D not resolved. Sequenced: PBMCs. CDR3 DNA sequence: TGTGCCAGCAGTAATCTGAGGAGTGTTCCTGAGACCCAGTACTTC. As protein: CASSNLRSVPETQYF.